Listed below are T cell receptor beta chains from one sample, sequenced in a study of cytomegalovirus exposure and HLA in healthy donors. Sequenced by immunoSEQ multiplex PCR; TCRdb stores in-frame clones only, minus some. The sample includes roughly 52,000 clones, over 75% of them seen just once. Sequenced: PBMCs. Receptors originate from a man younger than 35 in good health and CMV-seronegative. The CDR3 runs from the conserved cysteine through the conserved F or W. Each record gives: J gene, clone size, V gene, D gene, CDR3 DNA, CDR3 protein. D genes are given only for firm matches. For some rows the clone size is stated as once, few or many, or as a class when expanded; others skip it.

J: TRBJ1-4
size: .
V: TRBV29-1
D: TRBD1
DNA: TGCAGCGTGGCCGGACAGGGCTCGGCTGAAAAACTGTTTTTT
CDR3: CSVAGQGSAEKLFF

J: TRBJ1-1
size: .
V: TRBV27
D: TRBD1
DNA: TGTGCCAGCAGTTTTACAGGGGGTAGAACTGAAGCTTTCTTT
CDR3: CASSFTGGRTEAFF

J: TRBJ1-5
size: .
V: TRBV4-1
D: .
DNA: TGCGCCAGCAGCCCGAAGTCCCAGGGTGCGGACAATCAGCCCCAGCATTTT
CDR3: CASSPKSQGADNQPQHF

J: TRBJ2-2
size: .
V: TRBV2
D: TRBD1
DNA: TGTGCCGCCCCCCACAGGGGGAACACCGGGGAGCTGTTTTTT
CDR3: CAAPHRGNTGELFF

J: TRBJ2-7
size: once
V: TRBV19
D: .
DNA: TGTGCCACTTCAGACAGGTTCCCCTACGAGCAGTACTTC
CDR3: CATSDRFPYEQYF

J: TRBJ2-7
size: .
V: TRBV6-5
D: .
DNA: TGTGCCAGCAGAGGACAGCGCTACGAGCAGTACTTC
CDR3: CASRGQRYEQYF

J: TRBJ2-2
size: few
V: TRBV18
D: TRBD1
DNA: TGTGCCAGCTCACCATTTGTTCTCGAGGGGGCCGCCGGGGAGCTGTTTTTT
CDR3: CASSPFVLEGAAGELFF

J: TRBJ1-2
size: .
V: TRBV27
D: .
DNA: TGTGCCAGCAGTTCCAACTTCGACAGTGGCTACACCTTC
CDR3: CASSSNFDSGYTF

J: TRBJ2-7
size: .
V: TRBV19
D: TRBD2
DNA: TGTGCCAGTAGTATCGGACTAGCGGGGGGCTACGAGCAGTACTTC
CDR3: CASSIGLAGGYEQYF

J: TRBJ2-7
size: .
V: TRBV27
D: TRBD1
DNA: TGTGCCAGCAGCCGACAGGGTCTCCACGAGCAGTACTTC
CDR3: CASSRQGLHEQYF

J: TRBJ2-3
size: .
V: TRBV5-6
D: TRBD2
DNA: TGTGCCAGCAGCTCCAGGACAGAGCGGGAGACTATAACAGATACGCAGTATTTT
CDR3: CASSSRTERETITDTQYF

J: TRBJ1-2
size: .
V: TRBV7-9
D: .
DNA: TGTGCCAGCAGCTCCGCCGGGAATAACTATGGCTACACCTTC
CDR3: CASSSAGNNYGYTF

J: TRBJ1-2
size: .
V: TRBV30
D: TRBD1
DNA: TGTGCCTGGAGCCTGGGGAACCCTGGACAGGGCGATGGCTACACCTTC
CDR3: CAWSLGNPGQGDGYTF

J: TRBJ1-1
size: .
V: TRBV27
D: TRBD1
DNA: TGTGCCAGCAGTCCCATTTGGGGGACAGGGGATTCGAACACTGAAGCTTTCTTT
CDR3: CASSPIWGTGDSNTEAFF

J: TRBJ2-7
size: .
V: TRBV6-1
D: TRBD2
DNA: TGTGCCAGCATCGAAGGGGAGGGAAGCAACGAGCAGTACTTC
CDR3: CASIEGEGSNEQYF

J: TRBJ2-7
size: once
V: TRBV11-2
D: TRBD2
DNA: TGTGCCAGCAGCTTAGCCTTGATGACTAGCGGGAGAACTGTGAAGCAGTACTTC
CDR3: CASSLALMTSGRTVKQYF

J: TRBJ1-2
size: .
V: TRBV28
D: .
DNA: TGTGCCAGCAGGGGACTCTCGAGCTACACCTTC
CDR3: CASRGLSSYTF

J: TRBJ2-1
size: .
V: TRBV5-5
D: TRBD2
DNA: TGTGCCAGCAGTAGCGGGAGCCACTCTTCCTACAATGAGCAGTTCTTC
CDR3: CASSSGSHSSYNEQFF

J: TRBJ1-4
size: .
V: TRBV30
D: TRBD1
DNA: TGTGCCTGCACAGGACAGGGCTACGAAAAACTGTTTTTT
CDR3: CACTGQGYEKLFF

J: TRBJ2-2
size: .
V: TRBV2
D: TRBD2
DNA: TGTGCCAGCCAGACTAGCGGGAACACCGGGGAGCTGTTTTTT
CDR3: CASQTSGNTGELFF

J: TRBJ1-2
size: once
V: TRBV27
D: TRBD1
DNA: TGTGCCAGCAGTTCCTCGACAGGGGGATCCTTGAGCTACACCTTC
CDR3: CASSSSTGGSLSYTF

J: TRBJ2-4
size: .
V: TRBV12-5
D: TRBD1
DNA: TGTGCTAGTGGTTTGCCCACAGGGGGCTTAGCCAAAAACATTCAGTACTTC
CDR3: CASGLPTGGLAKNIQYF

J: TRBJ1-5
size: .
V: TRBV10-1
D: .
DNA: TGCGCCAGCAGTGACGGGGGGCCCCAGCATTTT
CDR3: CASSDGGPQHF

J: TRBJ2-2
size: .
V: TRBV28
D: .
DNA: TGTGCCAGCGAGGACACTACCGGGGAGCTGTTTTTT
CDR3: CASEDTTGELFF

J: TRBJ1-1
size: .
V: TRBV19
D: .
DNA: TGTGCCAGTAGCCCCCAGGGGATTAGGACTGAAGCTTTCTTT
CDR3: CASSPQGIRTEAFF

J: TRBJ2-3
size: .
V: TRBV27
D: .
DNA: TGTGCCAGCAGTTTCCGTAATACGCAGTATTTT
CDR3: CASSFRNTQYF

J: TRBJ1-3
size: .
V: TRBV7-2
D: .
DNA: TGTGCCAGCAGCTTATTTCAGCGATCCTCTGGAAACACCATATATTTT
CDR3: CASSLFQRSSGNTIYF

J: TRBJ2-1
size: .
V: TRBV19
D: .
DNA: TGTGCCAGTAGTATAGGTCAAACGCGATACAATGAGCAGTTCTTC
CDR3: CASSIGQTRYNEQFF

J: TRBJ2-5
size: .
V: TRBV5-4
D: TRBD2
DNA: TGTGCCAGCAGCGTGCCTAGCGGGAGGGCTTTAGAGACCCAGTACTTC
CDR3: CASSVPSGRALETQYF

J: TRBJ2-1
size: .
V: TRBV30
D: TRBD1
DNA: TGTGCCTGGAGTGCCCGGGACAGGGGAGGCGAGCAGTTCTTC
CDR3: CAWSARDRGGEQFF